Sequencing of this TCR beta chain was carried out in a study of T cell responses to AZD1222 COVID-19 vaccine. Germline assignment: CDR1 LGHNA and CDR2 YSLEER. The CDR3 totals 15 residues. The V end was cut by 4 bases, the J end by 4 bases, with 16 bases between. TCRdb's table, derived via immunoSEQ multiplex PCR, lists solely in-frame clones and lacks some. The repertoire holds about 120,000 clones, with about 87% as singletons. The sample consisted of peripheral blood, taken on day 0 of AZD1222 vaccination. This rearrangement joins TRBV4-3 to TRBJ1-2; D might be TRBD1 (5 bases). This sequence was found in an adult in good health. The CDR3 spells CASSPTLTATYGYTF. CDR3 in DNA: TGCGCCAGCAGCCCGACGCTGACAGCGACCTATGGCTACACCTTC.